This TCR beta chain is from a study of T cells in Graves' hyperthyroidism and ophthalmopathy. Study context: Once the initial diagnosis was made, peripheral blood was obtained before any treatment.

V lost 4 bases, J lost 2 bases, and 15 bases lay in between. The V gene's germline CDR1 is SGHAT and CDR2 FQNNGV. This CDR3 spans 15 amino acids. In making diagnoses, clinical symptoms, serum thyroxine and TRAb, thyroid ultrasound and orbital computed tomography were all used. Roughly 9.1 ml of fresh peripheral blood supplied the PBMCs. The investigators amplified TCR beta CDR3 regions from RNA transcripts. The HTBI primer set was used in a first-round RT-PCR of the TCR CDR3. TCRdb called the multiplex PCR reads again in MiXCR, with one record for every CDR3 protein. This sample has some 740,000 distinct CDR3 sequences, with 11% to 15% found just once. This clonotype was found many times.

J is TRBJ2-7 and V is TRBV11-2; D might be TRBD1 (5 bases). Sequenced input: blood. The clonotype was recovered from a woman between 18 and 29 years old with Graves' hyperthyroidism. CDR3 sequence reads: CASSSIVGRAYEQYF. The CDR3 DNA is TGTGCCAGCAGCTCCATTGTGGGCAGGGCCTACGAGCAGTACTTC. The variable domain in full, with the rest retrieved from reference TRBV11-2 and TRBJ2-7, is EAGVAQSPRYKIIEKRQSVAFWCNPISGHATLYWYQQILGQGPKLLIQFQNNGVVDDSQLPKDRFSAERLKGVDSTLKIQPAKLEDSAVYLCASSSIVGRAYEQYFGPGTRLTVT.